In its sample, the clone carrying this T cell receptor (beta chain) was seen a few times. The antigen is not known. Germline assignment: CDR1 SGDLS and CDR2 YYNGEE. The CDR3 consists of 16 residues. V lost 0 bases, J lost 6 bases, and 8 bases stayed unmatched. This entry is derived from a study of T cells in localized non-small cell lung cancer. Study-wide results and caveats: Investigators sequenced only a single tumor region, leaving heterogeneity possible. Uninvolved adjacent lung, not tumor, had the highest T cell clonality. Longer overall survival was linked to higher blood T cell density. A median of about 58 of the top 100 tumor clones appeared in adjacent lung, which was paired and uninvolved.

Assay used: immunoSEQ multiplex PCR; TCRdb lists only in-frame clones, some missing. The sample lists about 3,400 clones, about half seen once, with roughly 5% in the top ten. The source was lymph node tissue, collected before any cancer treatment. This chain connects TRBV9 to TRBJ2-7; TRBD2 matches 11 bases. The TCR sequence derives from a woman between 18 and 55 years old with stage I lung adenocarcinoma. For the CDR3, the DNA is TGTGCCAGCAGCGTAGATAGCGGGAGGGATAGGGGCGAGCAGTACTTC. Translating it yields CASSVDSGRDRGEQYF.